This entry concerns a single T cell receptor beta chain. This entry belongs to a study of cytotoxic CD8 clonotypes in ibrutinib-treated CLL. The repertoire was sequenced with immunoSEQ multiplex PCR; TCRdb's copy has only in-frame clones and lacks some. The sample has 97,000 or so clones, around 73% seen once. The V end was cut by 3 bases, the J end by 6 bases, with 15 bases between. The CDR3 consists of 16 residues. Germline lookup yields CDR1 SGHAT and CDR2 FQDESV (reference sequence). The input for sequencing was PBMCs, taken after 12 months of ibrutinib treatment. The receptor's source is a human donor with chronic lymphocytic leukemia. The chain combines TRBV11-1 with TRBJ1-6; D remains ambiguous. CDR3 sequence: CASSFRTDSGNSPLHF. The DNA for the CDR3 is TGTGCCAGCAGCTTTCGGACCGACTCGGGTAATTCACCCCTCCACTTT.